This T cell receptor beta chain was identified in a study of cytomegalovirus exposure and HLA in healthy donors. Findings and caveats of the study: According to the study, approximately 150 TCR beta chains were cytomegalovirus-associated. CMV antigen specificity of a few CMV-associated chains was confirmed in vitro.

The CDR3 loop spans 16 amino acids. The germline gives CDR1 KGHSH, CDR2 LQKENI. V shed 1 base, J shed 0 bases, and the junction held 4 bases outside the gene matches. Clones were read by immunoSEQ multiplex PCR, and TCRdb kept only the in-frame ones, dropping some. Altogether 150,000 or so clones are present, 80% to 90% being singletons, with the ten largest covering 0.95% to 1.5%. A remark on this clone: Its target is unknown.

The approximately 120-subject validation cohort, separate from the approximately 670-subject first cohort, included the donors. The chain couples TRBV18 to TRBJ2-3; 7 nucleotides agree with TRBD2. Sequencing input: PBMCs. The receptor was isolated from a woman in her late teens or twenties in good health and CMV-seronegative. Here the CDR3 DNA reads TGTGCCAGCTCACCACTTACTAGCGCTAGCACAGATACGCAGTATTTT. It specifies CASSPLTSASTDTQYF.